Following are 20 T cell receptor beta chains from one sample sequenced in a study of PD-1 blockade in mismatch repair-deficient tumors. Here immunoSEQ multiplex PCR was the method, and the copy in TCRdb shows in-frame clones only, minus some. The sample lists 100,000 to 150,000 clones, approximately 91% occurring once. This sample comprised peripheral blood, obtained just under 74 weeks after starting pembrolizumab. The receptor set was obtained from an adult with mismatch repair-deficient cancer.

CDR3 residues: CAWRAGTEAFF. CDR3 bases: TGTGCCTGGAGGGCGGGGACTGAAGCTTTCTTT. This chain connects TRBV30 to TRBJ1-1, with no clear D. This CDR3 is built from 11 residues. Looked up from germline, CDR1 is GTSNPN and CDR2 is SVGIG (reference sequence). Between the trimmed V and J ends, which lost 3 bases and 5 bases, there was a span of 7 bases.

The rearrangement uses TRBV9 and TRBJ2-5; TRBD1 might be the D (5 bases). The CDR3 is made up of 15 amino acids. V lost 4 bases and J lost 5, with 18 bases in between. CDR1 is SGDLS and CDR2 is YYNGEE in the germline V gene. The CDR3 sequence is CASSLGPSLGETQYF. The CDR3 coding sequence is TGTGCCAGCAGCTTGGGGCCCTCCCTGGGGGAGACCCAGTACTTC.

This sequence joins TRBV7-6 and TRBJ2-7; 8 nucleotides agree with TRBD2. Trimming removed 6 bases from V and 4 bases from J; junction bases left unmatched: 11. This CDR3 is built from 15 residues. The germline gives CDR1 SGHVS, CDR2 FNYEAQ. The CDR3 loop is CASSREAGGLYEQYF. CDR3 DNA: TGTGCCAGCAGTCGGGAGGCGGGAGGTCTGTACGAGCAGTACTTC.

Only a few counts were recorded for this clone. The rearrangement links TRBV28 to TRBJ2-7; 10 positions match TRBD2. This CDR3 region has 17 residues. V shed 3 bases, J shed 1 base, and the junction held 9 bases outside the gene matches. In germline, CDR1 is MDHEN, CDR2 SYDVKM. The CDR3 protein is CASSFFLAGVGSYEQYF. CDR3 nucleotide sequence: TGTGCCAGCAGTTTTTTCCTAGCGGGAGTTGGGTCCTACGAGCAGTACTTC.

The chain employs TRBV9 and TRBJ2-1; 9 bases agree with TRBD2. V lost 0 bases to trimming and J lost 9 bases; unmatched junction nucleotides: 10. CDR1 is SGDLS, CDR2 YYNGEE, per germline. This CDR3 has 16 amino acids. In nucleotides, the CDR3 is TGTGCCAGCAGCGTAGATGTTGCGGGAGGGCCGGGTGAGCAGTTCTTC. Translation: CASSVDVAGGPGEQFF.

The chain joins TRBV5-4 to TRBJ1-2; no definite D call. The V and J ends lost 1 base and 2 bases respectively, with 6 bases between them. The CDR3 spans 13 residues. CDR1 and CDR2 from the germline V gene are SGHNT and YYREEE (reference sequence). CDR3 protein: CASSLSANYGYTF. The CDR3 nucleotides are TGTGCCAGCAGCTTGTCGGCGAACTATGGCTACACCTTC.

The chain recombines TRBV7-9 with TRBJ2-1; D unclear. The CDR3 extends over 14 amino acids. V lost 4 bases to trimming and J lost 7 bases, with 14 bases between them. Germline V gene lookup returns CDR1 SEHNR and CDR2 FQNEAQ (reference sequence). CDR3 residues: CASSSYQVGNEQFF. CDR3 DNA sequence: TGTGCCAGCAGCTCCTACCAGGTAGGAAATGAGCAGTTCTTC.

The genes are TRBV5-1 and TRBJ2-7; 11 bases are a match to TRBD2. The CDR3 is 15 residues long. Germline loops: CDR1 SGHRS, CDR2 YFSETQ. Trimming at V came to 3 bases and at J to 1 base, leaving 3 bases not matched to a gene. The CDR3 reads CASSSGLAGSYEQYF. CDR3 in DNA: TGCGCCAGCAGCTCAGGACTAGCGGGTTCCTACGAGCAGTACTTC.

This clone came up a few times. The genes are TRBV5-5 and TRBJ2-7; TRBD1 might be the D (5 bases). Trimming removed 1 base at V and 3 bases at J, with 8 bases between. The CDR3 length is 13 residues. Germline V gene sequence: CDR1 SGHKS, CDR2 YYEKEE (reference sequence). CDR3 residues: CASSLLQGYEQYF. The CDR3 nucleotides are TGTGCCAGCAGCTTGTTGCAGGGCTACGAGCAGTACTTC.

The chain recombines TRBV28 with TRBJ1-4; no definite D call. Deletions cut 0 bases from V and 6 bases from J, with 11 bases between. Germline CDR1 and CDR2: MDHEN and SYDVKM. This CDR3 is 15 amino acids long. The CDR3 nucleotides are TGTGCCAGCAGTTTATGGTCGGGGTTAGATGAAAAACTGTTTTTT. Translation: CASSLWSGLDEKLFF.

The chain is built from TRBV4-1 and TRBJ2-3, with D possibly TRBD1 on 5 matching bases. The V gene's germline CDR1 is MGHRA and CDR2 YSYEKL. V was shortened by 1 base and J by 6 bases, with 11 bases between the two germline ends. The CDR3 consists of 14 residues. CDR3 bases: TGCGCCAGCAGCCAAGGAATGTCAGGGGATACGCAGTATTTT. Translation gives CASSQGMSGDTQYF.

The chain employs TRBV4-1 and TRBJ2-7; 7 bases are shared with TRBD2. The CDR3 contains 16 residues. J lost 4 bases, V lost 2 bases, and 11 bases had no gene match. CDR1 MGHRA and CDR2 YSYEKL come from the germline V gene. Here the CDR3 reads CASSQTIAGEGYEQYF. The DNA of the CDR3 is TGCGCCAGCAGCCAAACTATCGCGGGAGAGGGATACGAGCAGTACTTC.

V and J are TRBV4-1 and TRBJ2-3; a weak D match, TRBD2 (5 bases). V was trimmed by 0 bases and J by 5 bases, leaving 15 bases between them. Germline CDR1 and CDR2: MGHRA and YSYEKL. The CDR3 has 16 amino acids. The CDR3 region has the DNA TGCGCCAGCAGCCAAGATTCTGGGAGAGGGCGAGATACGCAGTATTTT. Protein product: CASSQDSGRGRDTQYF.

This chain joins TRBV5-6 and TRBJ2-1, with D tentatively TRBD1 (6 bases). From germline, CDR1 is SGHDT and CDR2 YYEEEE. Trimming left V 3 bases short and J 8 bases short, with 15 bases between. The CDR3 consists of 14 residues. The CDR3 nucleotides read TGTGCCAGCAGCTCTATCGTACAGGGCTATGAGCAGTTCTTC. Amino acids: CASSSIVQGYEQFF.

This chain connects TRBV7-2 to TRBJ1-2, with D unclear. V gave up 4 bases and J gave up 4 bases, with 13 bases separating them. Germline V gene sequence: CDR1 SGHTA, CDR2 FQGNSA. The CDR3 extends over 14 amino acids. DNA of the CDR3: TGTGCCAGCAGCTCCCTCTATGAGGTCTATGGCTACACCTTC. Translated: CASSSLYEVYGYTF.

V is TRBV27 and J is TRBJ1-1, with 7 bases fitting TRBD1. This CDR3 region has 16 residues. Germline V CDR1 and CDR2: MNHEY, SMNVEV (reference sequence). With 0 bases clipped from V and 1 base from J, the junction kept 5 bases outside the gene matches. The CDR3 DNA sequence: TGTGCCAGCAGTTTATCTCCGACAGGGAGGAACACTGAAGCTTTCTTT. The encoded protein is CASSLSPTGRNTEAFF.

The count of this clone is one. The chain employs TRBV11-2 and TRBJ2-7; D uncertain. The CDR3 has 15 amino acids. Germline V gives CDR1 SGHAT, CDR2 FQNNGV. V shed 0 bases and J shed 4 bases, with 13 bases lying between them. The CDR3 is CASSLETSSTYEQYF. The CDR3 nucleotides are TGTGCCAGCAGCTTAGAAACCAGCTCTACGTACGAGCAGTACTTC.

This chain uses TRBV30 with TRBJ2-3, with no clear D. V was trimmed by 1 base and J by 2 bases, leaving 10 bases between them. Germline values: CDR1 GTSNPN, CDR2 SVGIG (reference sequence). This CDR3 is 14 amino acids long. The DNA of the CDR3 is TGTGCCTGGAGTGACGACACCCTCACAGATACGCAGTATTTT. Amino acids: CAWSDDTLTDTQYF.

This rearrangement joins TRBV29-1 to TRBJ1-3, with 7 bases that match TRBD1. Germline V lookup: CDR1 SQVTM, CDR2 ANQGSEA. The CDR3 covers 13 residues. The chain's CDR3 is CRPPRGRGNTIYF. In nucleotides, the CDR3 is TGCAGGCCTCCTAGGGGGCGAGGGAACACCATATATTTT. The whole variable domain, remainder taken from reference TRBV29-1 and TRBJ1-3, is SAVISQKPSRDICQRGTSLTIQCQVDSQVTMMFWYRQQPGQSLTLIATANQGSEATYESGFVIDKFPISRPNLTFSTLTVSNMSPEDSSIYLCRPPRGRGNTIYFGEGSWLTVV.

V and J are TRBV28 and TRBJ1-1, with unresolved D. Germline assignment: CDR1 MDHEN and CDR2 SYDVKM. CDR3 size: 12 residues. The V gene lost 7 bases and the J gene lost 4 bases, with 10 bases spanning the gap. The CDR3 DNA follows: TGTGCCAGCATATTCGGGAGCACTGAAGCTTTCTTT. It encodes CASIFGSTEAFF.